These 27 T cell receptor beta chains came from one sample sequenced in a study of shared clonotypes between healthy human individuals. The protocol was immunoSEQ multiplex PCR, while the TCRdb copy is restricted to in-frame clones and leaves out a portion. Here the sample spans about 600,000 clones, roughly 72% being singletons. Sequencing was carried out using PBMCs. These receptors came from a woman aged 35 to 49 in good health. Some clones in this sample may be carry-over from other donors' samples.

The chain combines TRBV5-1 with TRBJ1-1; D unresolved. V was trimmed by 0 bases and J by 0 bases, leaving 21 bases between them. The CDR3 loop spans 19 amino acids. Looked up from germline, CDR1 is SGHRS and CDR2 is YFSETQ. DNA for the CDR3: TGCGCCAGCAGCTTGGGCCCCCCCCGGGCGCCCACCATGAACACTGAAGCTTTCTTT. Encoded protein: CASSLGPPRAPTMNTEAFF.

The rearrangement joins TRBV6-5 to TRBJ1-1; no definite D call. CDR3 length equals 13 residues. Per germline, CDR1 MNHEY and CDR2 SVGAGI. Trimming took 5 bases from V and 0 from J, leaving 7 bases between them. CDR3 DNA: TGTGCCAGCAGTCAGGAGGTGAACACTGAAGCTTTCTTT. Translating it yields CASSQEVNTEAFF.

The rearrangement joins TRBV2 to TRBJ2-5; perhaps TRBD2 as D (5 bases). The germline V gene encodes CDR1 SNHLY and CDR2 FYNNEI. The CDR3 sequence is 13 residues long. V was shortened by 6 bases and J by 3 bases, with 11 bases between the two germline ends. The CDR3 reads CASSADGKETQYF. As DNA, the CDR3 is TGTGCCAGCAGCGCCGACGGGAAAGAGACCCAGTACTTC.

V is TRBV11-1 and J is TRBJ2-5; tentative D call: TRBD2 (6 bases). Trimming took off 1 base at V and 5 bases at J, with 11 bases between the two ends. CDR1 is SGHAT, CDR2 FQDESV, per germline (reference sequence). The CDR3 contains 14 residues. CDR3 bases: TGTGCCAGCAGCTTAGAACCCAGCGGGGAGACCCAGTACTTC. This gives the protein CASSLEPSGETQYF. The full variable domain, its missing parts supplied by reference TRBV11-1 and TRBJ2-5, is EAEVAQSPRYKITEKSQAVAFWCDPISGHATLYWYRQILGQGPELLVQFQDESVVDDSQLPKDRFSAERLKGVDSTLKIQPAELGDSAMYLCASSLEPSGETQYFGPGTRLLVL.

On this clone: A read error is likely here: a far larger clone is one base away. Other DNA variants within this sample encode the same CDR3. The chain combines TRBV5-6 with TRBJ2-7; D gene ambiguous. CDR3 size: 12 residues. Germline V CDR1 and CDR2: SGHDT, YYEEEE. The CDR3 region is CASSTSTYEQYF. CDR3 nucleotide sequence: TGCGCCAGCAGCACTTCCACCTACGAGCAGTACTTC.

The rearrangement joins TRBV11-2 to TRBJ2-1; maybe TRBD2 (7 bases). CDR3 length: 15 amino acids. The V gene lost 4 bases and the J gene lost 8 bases, with 18 bases spanning the gap. Germline V gives CDR1 SGHAT, CDR2 FQNNGV. CDR3 in amino acids: CASSSAGAVLDEQFF. The CDR3 DNA follows: TGTGCCAGCAGCTCCGCGGGGGCTGTCTTGGATGAGCAGTTCTTC.

The chain has TRBV7-9 and TRBJ2-5, with TRBD2 identical over 13 bases. The CDR3 length is 16 residues. V lost 1 base to trimming and J lost 5 bases; unmatched junction nucleotides: 4. Per germline, CDR1 SEHNR and CDR2 FQNEAQ (reference sequence). In DNA, the CDR3 is TGTGCCAGCAGCTTAGTAGGGACTAGCGGGGCGGAGACCCAGTACTTC. It is translated as CASSLVGTSGAETQYF. Filled out from reference TRBV7-9 and TRBJ2-5, the complete variable domain reads DTGVSQNPRHKITKRGQNVTFRCDPISEHNRLYWYRQTLGQGPEFLTYFQNEAQLEKSRLLSDRFSAERPKGSFSTLEIQRTEQGDSAMYLCASSLVGTSGAETQYFGPGTRLLVL.

V usage is TRBV9 and J usage is TRBJ1-3; TRBD1 is a possible D gene (5 bases). This CDR3 spans 15 amino acids. From germline, CDR1 is SGDLS and CDR2 YYNGEE. Trimming shortened V by 0 bases and J by 0 bases, and 7 bases separated the two germline ends. The CDR3 sequence: CASSVGGNSGNTIYF. In DNA form, the CDR3 reads TGTGCCAGCAGCGTAGGGGGGAACTCTGGAAACACCATATATTTT.

CDR3 bases: TGTGCCATCAGTGAAGGTACTGGCAAGTTGCAGTATTTT. Amino acids: CAISEGTGKLQYF. The V gene is TRBV10-3, the J gene TRBJ2-3; unclear D gene. The length of the CDR3 is 13 residues. Trimming pared 3 bases from V and 11 bases from J, leaving 15 bases between. CDR1 and CDR2 (germline): ENHRY, SYGVKD.

This rearrangement joins TRBV5-1 to TRBJ2-5; a possible D gene is TRBD2 (5 bases). V lost 4 bases and J 5 bases, leaving 15 bases between the germline ends. Germline-derived CDR1 and CDR2 are SGHRS and YFSETQ. There are 14 residues in the CDR3. The CDR3 region is CASSLRAPGETQYF. The CDR3 DNA is TGCGCCAGCAGCCTGCGGGCCCCTGGGGAGACCCAGTACTTC.

The chain combines TRBV14 with TRBJ2-7; D could derive from TRBD1 or TRBD2 (5 bases each). Looked up from germline, CDR1 is SGHDN and CDR2 is FVKESK. The CDR3 is 14 residues long. The ends were cut back, 2 bases at V and 3 bases at J, with 11 bases in the middle. CDR3: CASSQRDGHYEQYF. CDR3 DNA sequence: TGTGCCAGCAGCCAAAGGGACGGACACTACGAGCAGTACTTC.

V and J are TRBV19 and TRBJ2-2; a weak D match, TRBD1 (6 bases). The germline V gene encodes CDR1 LNHDA and CDR2 SQIVND (reference sequence). Trimming took off 7 bases at V and 0 bases at J, with 12 bases between the two ends. The CDR3 loop spans 15 amino acids. The CDR3 sequence is CASTQTGTNTGELFF. The CDR3 DNA is TGTGCCAGTACCCAAACAGGGACGAACACCGGGGAGCTGTTTTTT.

Details on this clone: The likely explanation is a read error, given a far larger clone one base away. V is TRBV6-4 and J is TRBJ2-1; D unclear. The CDR3 length is 15 residues. In germline, CDR1 is MRHNA, CDR2 SNTAGT. The CDR3: CGSSVEPESYNEQFF. The CDR3 coding sequence is TGTGGCAGCAGTGTTGAACCAGAGTCCTACAATGAGCAGTTCTTC.

The chain couples TRBV2 to TRBJ2-1; D not certain. This CDR3 has 12 amino acids. Germline V gene lookup returns CDR1 SNHLY and CDR2 FYNNEI. V lost 5 bases and J lost 9, with 11 bases in between. The CDR3 DNA follows: TGTGCCAGCAGTCCATTACTTACTGAGCAGTTCTTC. Amino acid sequence: CASSPLLTEQFF.

The chain employs TRBV7-2 and TRBJ2-2, with D unresolved. Germline V CDR1 and CDR2: SGHTA, FQGNSA. CDR3 length: 14 amino acids. V gave up 3 bases and J gave up 0 bases, with 5 bases separating them. Here the CDR3 reads CASSLGTNTGELFF. The CDR3 DNA sequence: TGTGCCAGCAGCTTGGGAACGAACACCGGGGAGCTGTTTTTT.

The chain employs TRBV14 and TRBJ2-1; D remains unclear. This CDR3 is 13 amino acids long. Looked up from germline, CDR1 is SGHDN and CDR2 is FVKESK. V was cut by 4 bases and J by 7 bases, with 11 bases left in between. CDR3 in DNA: TGTGCCAGCAGCCCGCGAATAGCAAATGAGCAGTTCTTC. It specifies CASSPRIANEQFF.

The chain combines TRBV7-9 with TRBJ1-1; 7 bases align to TRBD1. Germline CDR1 is SEHNR and CDR2 is FQNEAQ (reference sequence). Losses at the gene ends were 4 bases for V and 4 bases for J; bases not matched to a gene: 6. This CDR3 region has 14 residues. As DNA, the CDR3 is TGTGCCAGCAGCTCTTACAGGGGCACCACTGAAGCTTTCTTT. Protein product: CASSSYRGTTEAFF.

This clone was counted a single time. CDR3 region: CASTLGGKGNQPQHF. CDR3 nucleotides: TGTGCCAGTACACTGGGGGGGAAAGGCAATCAGCCCCAGCATTTT. The chain joins TRBV19 to TRBJ1-5; D is perhaps TRBD1 (5 bases). This CDR3 region has 15 residues. The germline V gene has CDR1 LNHDA and CDR2 SQIVND (reference sequence). Trimming took off 7 bases at V and 2 bases at J, with 15 bases between the two ends.

This chain uses TRBV25-1 with TRBJ1-2, with D possibly TRBD1 on 5 matching bases. CDR3 length: 15 amino acids. The V gene's germline CDR1 is MGHDK and CDR2 SYGVNS. The ends were cut back, 3 bases at V and 2 bases at J, with 13 bases in the middle. This CDR3 reads CASSDTNGANYGYTF. CDR3 in DNA: TGTGCCAGCAGTGACACAAACGGGGCCAACTATGGCTACACCTTC.

The V and J genes are TRBV28 and TRBJ2-5; D perhaps matches TRBD1 (5 bases). The J call is uncertain, as TRBJ2-7 better fits the DNA end. There are 12 residues in the CDR3. The germline V gene has CDR1 MDHEN and CDR2 SYDVKM. The CDR3 sequence: CASSPVGREQYF. CDR3 nucleotide sequence: TGTGCCAGCAGCCCCGTGGGGCGCGAGCAGTACTTC.

The J gene is TRBJ2-7, the V gene TRBV7-9; 7 bases are a match to TRBD2. The germline V gene encodes CDR1 SEHNR and CDR2 FQNEAQ (reference sequence). V lost 4 bases, J lost 3 bases, and 3 bases stayed unmatched. There are 13 residues in the CDR3. For the CDR3, the DNA is TGTGCCAGCAGCTCAAGCGGGAACTACGAGCAGTACTTC. Encoded protein: CASSSSGNYEQYF.

Note on this clone: A read error is likely here: a far larger clone is one base away. Because the CDR3 is missing its conserved closing phenylalanine or tryptophan, this is likely a read error. V and J are TRBV7-9 and TRBJ2-7, with 7 bases that match TRBD2. CDR3 length: 16 amino acids. Germline trimming cut 0 bases from V and 4 bases from J; bases unmatched to any gene: 9. Germline V gene data show CDR1 as SEHNR and CDR2 as FQNEAQ (reference sequence). CDR3 region: CASSLAGGPTRYEQYL. The CDR3 DNA reads as TGTGCCAGCAGCTTAGCGGGAGGGCCCACTAGATACGAGCAGTACCTC.

The chain uses TRBV27 and TRBJ2-7, with 8 bases that match TRBD2. The CDR3 is made up of 15 amino acids. The V gene's germline CDR1 is MNHEY and CDR2 SMNVEV (reference sequence). Trimming at V came to 3 bases and at J to 2 bases, leaving 6 bases not matched to a gene. CDR3: CASSFVVAGPYEQYF. The CDR3 coding sequence is TGTGCCAGCAGTTTCGTAGTAGCGGGACCCTACGAGCAGTACTTC.

This clone appeared a few times. The rearrangement links TRBV6-1 to TRBJ2-7; D tentatively fits TRBD1 or TRBD2 (5 bases each). The V gene's germline CDR1 is MNHNS and CDR2 SASEGT. This CDR3 has 14 residues. The germline V and J ends were trimmed by 4 bases and 2 bases, with 12 bases remaining between them. The CDR3 here is CASSARDGTYEQYF. The CDR3 nucleotides are TGTGCCAGCAGTGCCCGGGACGGAACCTACGAGCAGTACTTC.

This chain links TRBV2 with TRBJ2-7; maybe TRBD1 (5 bases). The CDR3 has 13 residues. From germline, CDR1 is SNHLY and CDR2 FYNNEI. Trimming took 4 bases from V and 6 from J, leaving 13 bases between them. CDR3 in amino acids: CASSVRGFGEQYF. CDR3 bases: TGTGCCAGCAGTGTTAGGGGTTTCGGCGAGCAGTACTTC.

Points on this clone: Other DNA sequences in the same sample also yield this CDR3. V usage is TRBV4-3 and J usage is TRBJ1-2; D not resolved. The CDR3 has 13 residues. The germline V gene has CDR1 LGHNA and CDR2 YSLEER. Trimming stripped 1 base from V and 7 bases from J, with 10 bases between. CDR3 protein: CASSQVGVGGYTF. The CDR3 DNA follows: TGCGCCAGCAGCCAAGTCGGGGTGGGTGGCTACACCTTC.

The DNA of the CDR3 is TGTGCCATCAGTGGAGCTGGGACGAGAACCTATGGCTACACCTTC. It specifies CAISGAGTRTYGYTF. This rearrangement joins TRBV10-3 to TRBJ1-2, with TRBD1 as a possible D gene (5 bases). Germline CDR1 and CDR2: ENHRY and SYGVKD. V lost 4 bases, J lost 4 bases, and 16 bases lay in between. The CDR3 consists of 15 residues.